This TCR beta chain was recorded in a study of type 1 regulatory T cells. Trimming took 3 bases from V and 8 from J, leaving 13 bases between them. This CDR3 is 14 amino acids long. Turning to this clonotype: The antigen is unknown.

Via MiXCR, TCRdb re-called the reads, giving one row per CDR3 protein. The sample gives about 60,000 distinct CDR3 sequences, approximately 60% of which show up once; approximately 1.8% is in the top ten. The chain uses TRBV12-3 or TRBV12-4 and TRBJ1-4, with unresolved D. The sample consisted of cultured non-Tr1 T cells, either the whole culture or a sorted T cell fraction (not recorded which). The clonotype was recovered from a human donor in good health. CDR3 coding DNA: TGTGCCAGCAGTTTGAATCGAGGCGAGGAAAAACTGTTTTTT. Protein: CASSLNRGEEKLFF.